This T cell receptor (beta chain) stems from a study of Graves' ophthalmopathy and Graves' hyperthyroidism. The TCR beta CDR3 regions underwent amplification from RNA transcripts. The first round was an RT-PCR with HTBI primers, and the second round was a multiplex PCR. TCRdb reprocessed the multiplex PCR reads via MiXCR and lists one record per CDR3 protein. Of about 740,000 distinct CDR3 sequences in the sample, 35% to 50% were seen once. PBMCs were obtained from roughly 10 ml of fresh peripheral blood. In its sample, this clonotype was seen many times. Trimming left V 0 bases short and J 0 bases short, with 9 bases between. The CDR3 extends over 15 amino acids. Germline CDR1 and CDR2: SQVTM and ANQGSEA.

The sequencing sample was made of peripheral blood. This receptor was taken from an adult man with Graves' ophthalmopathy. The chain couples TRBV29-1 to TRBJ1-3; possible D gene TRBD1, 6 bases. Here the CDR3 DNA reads TGCAGCGTTGAAGACGTGGACAGCTCTGGAAACACCATATATTTT. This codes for CSVEDVDSSGNTIYF.